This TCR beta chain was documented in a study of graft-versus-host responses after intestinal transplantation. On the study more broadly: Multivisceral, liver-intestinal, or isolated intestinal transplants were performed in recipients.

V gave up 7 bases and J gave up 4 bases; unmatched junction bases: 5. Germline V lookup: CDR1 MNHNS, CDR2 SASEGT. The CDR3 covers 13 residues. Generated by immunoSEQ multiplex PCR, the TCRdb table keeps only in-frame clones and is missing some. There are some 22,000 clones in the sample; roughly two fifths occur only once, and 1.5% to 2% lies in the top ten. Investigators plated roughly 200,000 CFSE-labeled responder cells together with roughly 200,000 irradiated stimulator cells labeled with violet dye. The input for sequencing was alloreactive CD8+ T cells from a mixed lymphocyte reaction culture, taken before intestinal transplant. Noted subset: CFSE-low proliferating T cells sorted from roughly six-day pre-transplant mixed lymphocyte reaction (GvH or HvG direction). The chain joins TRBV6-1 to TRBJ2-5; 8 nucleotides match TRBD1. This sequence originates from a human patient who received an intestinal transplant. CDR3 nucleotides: TGTGCCAGCACCCGGACAGGGCGAGAGACCCAGTACTTC. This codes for CASTRTGRETQYF.